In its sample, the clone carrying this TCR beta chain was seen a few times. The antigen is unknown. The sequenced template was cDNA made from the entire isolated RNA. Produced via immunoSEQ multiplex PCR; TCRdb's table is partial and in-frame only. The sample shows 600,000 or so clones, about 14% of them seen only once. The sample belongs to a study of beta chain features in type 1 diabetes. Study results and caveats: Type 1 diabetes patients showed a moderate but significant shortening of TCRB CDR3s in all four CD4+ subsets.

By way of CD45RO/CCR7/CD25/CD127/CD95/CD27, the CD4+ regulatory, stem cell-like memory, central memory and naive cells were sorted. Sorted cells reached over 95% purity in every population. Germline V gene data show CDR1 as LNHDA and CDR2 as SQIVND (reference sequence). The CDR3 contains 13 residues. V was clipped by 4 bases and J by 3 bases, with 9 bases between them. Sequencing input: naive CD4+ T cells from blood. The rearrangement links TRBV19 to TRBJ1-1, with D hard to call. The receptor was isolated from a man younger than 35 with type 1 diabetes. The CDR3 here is CASSKRADTEAFF. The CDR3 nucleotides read TGTGCCAGTAGTAAGCGGGCGGACACTGAAGCTTTCTTT.